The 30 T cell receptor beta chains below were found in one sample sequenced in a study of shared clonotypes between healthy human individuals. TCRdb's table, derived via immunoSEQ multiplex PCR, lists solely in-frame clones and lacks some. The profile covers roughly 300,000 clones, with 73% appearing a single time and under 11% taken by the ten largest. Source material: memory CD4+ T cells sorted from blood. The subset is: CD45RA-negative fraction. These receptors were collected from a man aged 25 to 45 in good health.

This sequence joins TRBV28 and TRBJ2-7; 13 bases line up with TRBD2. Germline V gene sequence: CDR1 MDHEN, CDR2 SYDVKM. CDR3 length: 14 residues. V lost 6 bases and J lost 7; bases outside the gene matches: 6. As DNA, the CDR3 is TGTGCCAGCAGCTCCGGACTAGCGGGAGTGGAGCAGTACTTC. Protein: CASSSGLAGVEQYF.

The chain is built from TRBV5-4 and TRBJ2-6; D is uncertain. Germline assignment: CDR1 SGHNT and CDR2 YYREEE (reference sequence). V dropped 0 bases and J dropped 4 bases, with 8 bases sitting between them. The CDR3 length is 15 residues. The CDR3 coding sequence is TGTGCCAGCAGCTTGGGAGCTACCGGGGCCAACGTCCTGACTTTC. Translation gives CASSLGATGANVLTF.

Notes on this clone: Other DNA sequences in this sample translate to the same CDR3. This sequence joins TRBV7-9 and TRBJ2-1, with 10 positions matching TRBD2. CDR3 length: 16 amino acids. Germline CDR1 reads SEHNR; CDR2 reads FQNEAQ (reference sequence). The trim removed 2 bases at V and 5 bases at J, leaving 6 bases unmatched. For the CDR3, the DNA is TGTGCCAGCAGCTTATCCCTAGCGGGAGCTCACAATGAGCAGTTCTTC. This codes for CASSLSLAGAHNEQFF.

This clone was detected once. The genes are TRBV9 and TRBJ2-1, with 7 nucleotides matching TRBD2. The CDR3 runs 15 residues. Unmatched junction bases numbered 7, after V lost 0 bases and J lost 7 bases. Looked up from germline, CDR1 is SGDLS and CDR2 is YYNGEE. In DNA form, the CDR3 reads TGTGCCAGCAGCGTAGTGACGGGAGGAGGAAATGAGCAGTTCTTC. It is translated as CASSVVTGGGNEQFF.

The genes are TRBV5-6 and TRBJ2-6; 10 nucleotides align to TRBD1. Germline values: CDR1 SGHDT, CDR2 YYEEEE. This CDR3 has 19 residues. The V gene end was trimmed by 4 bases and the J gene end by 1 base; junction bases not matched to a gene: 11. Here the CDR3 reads CASSTPTGGLVSGANVLTF. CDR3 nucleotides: TGTGCCAGCAGCACACCGACAGGGGGCTTAGTATCTGGGGCCAACGTCCTGACTTTC.

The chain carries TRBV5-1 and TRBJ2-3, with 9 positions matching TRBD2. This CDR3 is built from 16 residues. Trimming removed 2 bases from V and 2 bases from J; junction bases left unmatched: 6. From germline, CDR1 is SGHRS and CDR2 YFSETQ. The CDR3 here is CASSLERTSATDTQYF. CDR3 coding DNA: TGCGCCAGCAGCTTAGAAAGGACTAGCGCCACAGATACGCAGTATTTT.

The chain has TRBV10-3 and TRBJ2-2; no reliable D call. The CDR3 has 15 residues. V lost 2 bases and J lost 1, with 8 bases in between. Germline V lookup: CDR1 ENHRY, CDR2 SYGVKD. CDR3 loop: CAISEVAQNTGELFF. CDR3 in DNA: TGTGCCATCAGTGAGGTAGCACAGAACACCGGGGAGCTGTTTTTT.

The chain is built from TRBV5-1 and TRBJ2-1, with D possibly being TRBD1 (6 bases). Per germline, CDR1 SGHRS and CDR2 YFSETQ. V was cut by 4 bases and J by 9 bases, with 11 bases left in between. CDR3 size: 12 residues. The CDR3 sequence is CASSPRGAEQFF. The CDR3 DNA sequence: TGCGCCAGCAGCCCCAGGGGAGCTGAGCAGTTCTTC.

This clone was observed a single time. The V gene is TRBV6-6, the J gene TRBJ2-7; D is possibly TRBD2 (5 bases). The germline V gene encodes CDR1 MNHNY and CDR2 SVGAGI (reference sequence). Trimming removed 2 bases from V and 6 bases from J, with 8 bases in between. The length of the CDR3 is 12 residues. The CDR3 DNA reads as TGTGCCAGCAGTTACCCGAGCGGCGAGCAGTACTTC. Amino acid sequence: CASSYPSGEQYF.

Here the CDR3 DNA reads TGTGCCAGCGGTGGGACAGCAGACACAGATACGCAGTATTTT. Encoded protein: CASGGTADTDTQYF. V and J are TRBV9 and TRBJ2-3; 7 nucleotides align to TRBD1. The CDR3 totals 14 residues. The V segment lost 7 bases and the J segment 2 bases; nucleotides outside the gene matches: 7. Germline assignment: CDR1 SGDLS and CDR2 YYNGEE.

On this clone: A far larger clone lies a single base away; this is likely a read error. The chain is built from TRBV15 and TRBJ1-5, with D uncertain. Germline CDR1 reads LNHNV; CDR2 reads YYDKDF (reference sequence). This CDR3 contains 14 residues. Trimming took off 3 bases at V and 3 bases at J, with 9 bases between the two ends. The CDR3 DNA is TGTGCCACCAGCAGGGGCCGCGCCAATCAGCCCCAGCATTTT. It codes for CATSRGRANQPQHF.

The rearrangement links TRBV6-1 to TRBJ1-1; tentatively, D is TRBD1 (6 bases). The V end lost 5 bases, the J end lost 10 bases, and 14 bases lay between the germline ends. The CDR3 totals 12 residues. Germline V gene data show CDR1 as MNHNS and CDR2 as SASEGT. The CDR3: CASSQGPKGAFF. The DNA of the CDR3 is TGTGCCAGCAGTCAGGGGCCCAAGGGAGCTTTCTTT.

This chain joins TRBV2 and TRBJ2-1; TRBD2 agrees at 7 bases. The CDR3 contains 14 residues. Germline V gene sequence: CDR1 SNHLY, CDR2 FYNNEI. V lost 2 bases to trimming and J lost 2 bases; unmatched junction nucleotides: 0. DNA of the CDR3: TGTGCCAGCAGTGAACTAGCGGCCTACAATGAGCAGTTCTTC. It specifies CASSELAAYNEQFF. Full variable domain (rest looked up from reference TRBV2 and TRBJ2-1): EPEVTQTPSHQVTQMGQEVILRCVPISNHLYFYWYRQILGQKVEFLVSFYNNEISEKSEIFDDQFSVERPDGSNFTLKIRSTKLEDSAMYFCASSELAAYNEQFFGPGTRLTVL.

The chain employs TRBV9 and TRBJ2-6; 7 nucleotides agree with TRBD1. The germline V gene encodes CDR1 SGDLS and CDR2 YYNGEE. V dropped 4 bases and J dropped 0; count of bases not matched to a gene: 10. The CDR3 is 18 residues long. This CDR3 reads CASSLRDRTSSGANVLTF. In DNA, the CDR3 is TGTGCCAGCAGCCTTCGGGACAGAACTTCCTCTGGGGCCAACGTCCTGACTTTC.

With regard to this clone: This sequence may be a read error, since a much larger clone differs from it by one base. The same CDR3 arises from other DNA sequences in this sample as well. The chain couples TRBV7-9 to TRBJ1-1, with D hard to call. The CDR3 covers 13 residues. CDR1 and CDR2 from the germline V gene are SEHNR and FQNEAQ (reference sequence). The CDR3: CASSFTVNTEAFF. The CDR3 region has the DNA TGTGCCAGCAGCTTTACGGTTAACACTGAAGCCTTCTTT.

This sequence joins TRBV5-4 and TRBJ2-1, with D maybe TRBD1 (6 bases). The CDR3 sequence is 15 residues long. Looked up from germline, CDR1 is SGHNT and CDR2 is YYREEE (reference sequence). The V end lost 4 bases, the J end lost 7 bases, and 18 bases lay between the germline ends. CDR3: CASSGWAGARNEQFF. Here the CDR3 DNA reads TGTGCCAGCAGCGGTTGGGCAGGGGCCCGGAATGAGCAGTTCTTC. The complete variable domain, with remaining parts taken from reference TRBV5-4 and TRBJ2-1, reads ETGVTQSPTHLIKTRGQQVTLRCSSQSGHNTVSWYQQALGQGPQFIFQYYREEENGRGNFPPRFSGLQFPNYSSELNVNALELDDSALYLCASSGWAGARNEQFFGPGTRLTVL.

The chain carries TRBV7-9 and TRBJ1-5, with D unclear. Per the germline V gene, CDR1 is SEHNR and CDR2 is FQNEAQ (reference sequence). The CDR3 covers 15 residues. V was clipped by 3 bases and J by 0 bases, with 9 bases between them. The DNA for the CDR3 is TGTGCCAGCAGCTTTGGCGATTATAGCAATCAGCCCCAGCATTTT. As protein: CASSFGDYSNQPQHF.

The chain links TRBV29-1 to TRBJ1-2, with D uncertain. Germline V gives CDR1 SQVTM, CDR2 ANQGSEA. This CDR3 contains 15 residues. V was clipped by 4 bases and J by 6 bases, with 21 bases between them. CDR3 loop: CSVGSEGGFKDGYTF. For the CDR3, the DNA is TGCAGCGTTGGAAGTGAGGGTGGGTTTAAGGATGGCTACACCTTC.

The CDR3 loop reads CASSPQGGLSTDTQYF. In DNA form, the CDR3 reads TGCGCCAGCAGCCCCCAGGGCGGGCTTAGCACAGATACGCAGTATTTT. This rearrangement joins TRBV5-1 to TRBJ2-3, with D perhaps matching TRBD1 or TRBD2 (5 bases each). V lost 4 bases and J 0 bases, leaving 15 bases between the germline ends. CDR1 and CDR2 from the germline V gene are SGHRS and YFSETQ. The CDR3 totals 16 residues.

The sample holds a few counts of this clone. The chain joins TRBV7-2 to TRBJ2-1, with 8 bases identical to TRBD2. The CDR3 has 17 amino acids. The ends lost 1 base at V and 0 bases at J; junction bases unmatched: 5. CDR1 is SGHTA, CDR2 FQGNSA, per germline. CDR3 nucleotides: TGTGCCAGCAGCTTAGAACTAGCGGAAAGCTCCTACAATGAGCAGTTCTTC. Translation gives CASSLELAESSYNEQFF.

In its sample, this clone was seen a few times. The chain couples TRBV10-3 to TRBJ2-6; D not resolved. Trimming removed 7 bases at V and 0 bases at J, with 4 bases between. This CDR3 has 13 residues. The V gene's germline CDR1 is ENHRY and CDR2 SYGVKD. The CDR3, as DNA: TGTGCCATCACAGACTCTGGGGCCAACGTCCTGACTTTC. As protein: CAITDSGANVLTF.

CDR3 region: CASSWAGEAKNIQYF. CDR3 DNA sequence: TGTGCCAGCAGCTGGGCTGGGGAGGCCAAAAACATTCAGTACTTC. This sequence joins TRBV5-4 and TRBJ2-4, with D possibly TRBD2 on 5 matching bases. Germline CDR1 reads SGHNT; CDR2 reads YYREEE (reference sequence). The CDR3 runs 15 residues. V dropped 3 bases and J dropped 1 base, with 11 bases sitting between them.

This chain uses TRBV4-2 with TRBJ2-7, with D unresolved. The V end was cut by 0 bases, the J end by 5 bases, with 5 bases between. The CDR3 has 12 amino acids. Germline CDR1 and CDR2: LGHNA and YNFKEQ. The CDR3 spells CASSQDSDEQYF. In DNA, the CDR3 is TGTGCCAGCAGCCAAGATTCTGACGAGCAGTACTTC.

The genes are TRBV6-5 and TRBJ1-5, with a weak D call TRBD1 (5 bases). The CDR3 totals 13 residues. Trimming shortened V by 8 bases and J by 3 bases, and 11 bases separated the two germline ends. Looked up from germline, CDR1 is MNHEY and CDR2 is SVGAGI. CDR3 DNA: TGTGCCAGCGGTCAGGGCTACAATCAGCCCCAGCATTTT. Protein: CASGQGYNQPQHF.

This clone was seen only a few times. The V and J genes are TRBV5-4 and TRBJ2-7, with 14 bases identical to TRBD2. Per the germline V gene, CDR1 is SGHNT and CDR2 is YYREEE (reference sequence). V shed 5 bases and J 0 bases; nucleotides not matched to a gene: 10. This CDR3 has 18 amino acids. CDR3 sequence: CASSPGLAGDPASYEQYF. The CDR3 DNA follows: TGTGCCAGCAGTCCGGGACTAGCGGGAGATCCCGCCTCCTACGAGCAGTACTTC.

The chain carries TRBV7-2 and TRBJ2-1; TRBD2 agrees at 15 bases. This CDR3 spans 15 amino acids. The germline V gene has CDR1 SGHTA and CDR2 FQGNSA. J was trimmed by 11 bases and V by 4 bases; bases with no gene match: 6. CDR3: CASSSGLAGGLKQFF. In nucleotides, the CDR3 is TGTGCCAGCAGCTCGGGACTAGCGGGAGGTCTAAAGCAGTTCTTC.

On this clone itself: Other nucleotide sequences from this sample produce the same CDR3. The CDR3 region has the DNA TGTGCCAGTAGTTTGGACCGGGCCGGGGAGCTGTTTTTT. Translated, it gives CASSLDRAGELFF. The J gene is TRBJ2-2, the V gene TRBV19; D is unclear. Between the trimmed V and J ends, which lost 5 bases and 6 bases, there was a span of 10 bases. The CDR3 extends over 13 amino acids. Germline-derived CDR1 and CDR2 are LNHDA and SQIVND (reference sequence).

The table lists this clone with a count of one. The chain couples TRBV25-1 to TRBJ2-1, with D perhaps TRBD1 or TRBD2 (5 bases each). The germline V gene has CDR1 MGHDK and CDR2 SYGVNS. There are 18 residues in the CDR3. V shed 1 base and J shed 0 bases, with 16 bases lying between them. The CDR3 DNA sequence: TGTGCCAGCAGTGAATCGGGACCATCGGCGATCTCCTACAATGAGCAGTTCTTC. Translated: CASSESGPSAISYNEQFF.

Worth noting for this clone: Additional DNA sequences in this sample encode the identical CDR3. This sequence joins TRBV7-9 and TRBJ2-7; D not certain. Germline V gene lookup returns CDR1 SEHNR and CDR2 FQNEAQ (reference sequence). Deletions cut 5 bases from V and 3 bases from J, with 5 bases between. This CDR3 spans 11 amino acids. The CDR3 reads CASSPLYEQYF. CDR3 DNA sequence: TGTGCCAGCAGCCCACTCTACGAGCAGTACTTC.

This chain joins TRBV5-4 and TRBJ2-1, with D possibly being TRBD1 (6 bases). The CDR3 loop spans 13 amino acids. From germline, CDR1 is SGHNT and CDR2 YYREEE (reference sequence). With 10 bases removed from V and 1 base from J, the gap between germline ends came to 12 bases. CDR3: CAVGRGSYNEQFF. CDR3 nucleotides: TGTGCCGTCGGAAGGGGGTCCTACAATGAGCAGTTCTTC.